Listed here are 15 T cell receptor beta chains from one sample, sequenced in a study of cytomegalovirus exposure and HLA in healthy donors. The PCR employed 60 Vbeta primers together with 13 Jbeta primers. Sequenced by immunoSEQ multiplex PCR; TCRdb stores in-frame clones only, minus some. Its clone listing holds 120,000 or so clones. Sequencing was done on a sample of PBMCs. The receptors were sampled from a man aged 18-30 years in good health and CMV-seronegative.

V is TRBV7-9 and J is TRBJ2-6; 10 nucleotides line up with TRBD1. This CDR3 is 18 amino acids long. The J segment lost 1 base and the V segment lost 5 bases, leaving 8 bases of the junction unmatched. Germline-derived CDR1 and CDR2 are SEHNR and FQNEAQ (reference sequence). As DNA, the CDR3 is TGTGCCAGCAGCCAGGGACAGGGGAAAGATTCTGGGGCCAACGTCCTGACTTTC. Translating it yields CASSQGQGKDSGANVLTF. The entire variable domain, with the rest obtained from reference TRBV7-9 and TRBJ2-6, is as follows: DTGVSQNPRHKITKRGQNVTFRCDPISEHNRLYWYRQTLGQGPEFLTYFQNEAQLEKSRLLSDRFSAERPKGSFSTLEIQRTEQGDSAMYLCASSQGQGKDSGANVLTFGAGSRLTVL.

This chain joins TRBV5-1 and TRBJ1-2; weak D call: TRBD1 (6 bases). Germline values: CDR1 SGHRS, CDR2 YFSETQ. Trimming stripped 0 bases from V and 0 bases from J, with 12 bases between. The CDR3 extends over 16 amino acids. The CDR3 is CASSLGDTRANYGYTF. The CDR3 DNA follows: TGCGCCAGCAGCTTGGGGGACACCAGAGCTAACTATGGCTACACCTTC.

The chain couples TRBV19 to TRBJ1-4; 9 bases agree with TRBD1. The germline V gene encodes CDR1 LNHDA and CDR2 SQIVND (reference sequence). The CDR3 contains 17 residues. The V gene end was trimmed by 6 bases and the J gene end by 0 bases; junction bases not matched to a gene: 8. CDR3 sequence (DNA): TGTGCCAGTAGCCCTGGGACAGGGCCCACAACTAATGAAAAACTGTTTTTT. Translation gives CASSPGTGPTTNEKLFF.

This chain joins TRBV6-1 and TRBJ1-5; tentatively, D is TRBD1 (5 bases). Germline V gene lookup returns CDR1 MNHNS and CDR2 SASEGT. V was pared by 2 bases and J by 3 bases, with 17 bases between. The CDR3 is 17 amino acids. The CDR3 DNA reads as TGTGCCAGCAGTGAATTGGCCACAGGCCGACCCAATCAGCCCCAGCATTTT. Its translation: CASSELATGRPNQPQHF.

This rearrangement joins TRBV7-9 to TRBJ2-3; D gene unclear. The germline V gene encodes CDR1 SEHNR and CDR2 FQNEAQ (reference sequence). CDR3 length: 16 residues. V lost 3 bases and J 1 base, leaving 14 bases between the germline ends. For the CDR3, the DNA is TGTGCCAGCAGCTTTATCAGCGAGGTCGGCACAGATACGCAGTATTTT. It codes for CASSFISEVGTDTQYF.

The chain combines TRBV4-1 with TRBJ1-5; the D gene is possibly TRBD1 (5 bases). This CDR3 comprises 16 residues. Germline V gene sequence: CDR1 MGHRA, CDR2 YSYEKL. V was cut by 0 bases and J by 7 bases, with 16 bases left in between. The CDR3 region is CASSQDGGGGEQPQHF. CDR3 nucleotide sequence: TGCGCCAGCAGCCAAGATGGTGGGGGAGGAGAACAGCCCCAGCATTTT.

The V gene is TRBV6-5, the J gene TRBJ2-7, with TRBD1 matching over 8 bases. V dropped 11 bases and J dropped 6; count of bases not matched to a gene: 6. This CDR3 contains 11 residues. The V gene's germline CDR1 is MNHEY and CDR2 SVGAGI. CDR3 in amino acids: CAGGQAGEQYF. The CDR3 DNA follows: TGTGCCGGGGGACAGGCAGGCGAGCAGTACTTC.

The CDR3 region has the DNA TGCGCCAGCAGCTATGGACAGGGAGCGTACGAGCAGTACTTC. Translated, it gives CASSYGQGAYEQYF. The chain recombines TRBV5-1 with TRBJ2-7; 8 positions match TRBD1. Per germline, CDR1 SGHRS and CDR2 YFSETQ. Trimming cost V 3 bases and J 4 bases; bases outside gene matches: 6. This CDR3 is built from 14 residues. The full variable domain, in which reference TRBV5-1 and TRBJ2-7 provide the parts outside the CDR3, is KAGVTQTPRYLIKTRGQQVTLSCSPISGHRSVSWYQQTPGQGLQFLFEYFSETQRNKGNFPGRFSGRQFSNSRSEMNVSTLELGDSALYLCASSYGQGAYEQYFGPGTRLTVT.

V usage is TRBV5-6 and J usage is TRBJ2-3, with D possibly matching TRBD2 (5 bases). The ends were cut back, 0 bases at V and 1 base at J, with 9 bases in the middle. The germline gives CDR1 SGHDT, CDR2 YYEEEE. This CDR3 comprises 15 residues. In DNA, the CDR3 is TGTGCCAGCAGCTTGGGAGGGTGGGGCACAGATACGCAGTATTTT. This codes for CASSLGGWGTDTQYF.

The chain carries TRBV9 and TRBJ1-2; no clear D gene. The CDR3 is 15 amino acids. V gave up 3 bases and J gave up 0 bases, with 12 bases separating them. Looked up from germline, CDR1 is SGDLS and CDR2 is YYNGEE. The CDR3 DNA follows: TGTGCCAGCAGCGCGAACCCCCGAGCTAACTATGGCTACACCTTC. Protein: CASSANPRANYGYTF. The full variable domain, in which reference TRBV9 and TRBJ1-2 provide the parts outside the CDR3, is DSGVTQTPKHLITATGQRVTLRCSPRSGDLSVYWYQQSLDQGLQFLIQYYNGEERAKGNILERFSAQQFPDLHSELNLSSLELGDSALYFCASSANPRANYGYTFGSGTRLTVV.

This sequence joins TRBV7-2 and TRBJ2-1, with 11 bases matching TRBD2. This CDR3 spans 15 amino acids. Germline V gene sequence: CDR1 SGHTA, CDR2 FQGNSA. Trimming at V came to 6 bases and at J to 9 bases, leaving 10 bases not matched to a gene. The CDR3 here is CASRRSGGATGEQFF. In nucleotides, the CDR3 is TGTGCCAGCAGGCGTAGCGGGGGGGCTACAGGTGAGCAGTTCTTC.

V is TRBV29-1 and J is TRBJ2-5, with D possibly being TRBD2 (5 bases). Germline lookup yields CDR1 SQVTM and CDR2 ANQGSEA. Trimming took off 1 base at V and 5 bases at J, with 8 bases between the two ends. This CDR3 contains 12 residues. CDR3 sequence: CSVEGRRETQYF. The CDR3 region has the DNA TGCAGCGTTGAAGGCAGGAGGGAGACCCAGTACTTC.

This chain uses TRBV18 with TRBJ1-4; 8 nucleotides agree with TRBD1. The J segment lost 8 bases and the V segment lost 1 base, leaving 6 bases of the junction unmatched. Germline V lookup: CDR1 KGHSH, CDR2 LQKENI. The CDR3 runs 15 residues. The CDR3 sequence: CASSPLQGVQEKLFF. CDR3 DNA sequence: TGTGCCAGCTCACCACTACAGGGGGTTCAAGAAAAACTGTTTTTT.

The chain is built from TRBV5-1 and TRBJ2-7; 10 positions agree with TRBD1. Germline CDR1 and CDR2: SGHRS and YFSETQ. V lost 0 bases to trimming and J lost 1 base; unmatched junction nucleotides: 4. The CDR3 spans 16 residues. The CDR3 is CASSLAWDRGSYEQYF. The CDR3 bases are TGCGCCAGCAGCTTGGCCTGGGACAGGGGATCCTACGAGCAGTACTTC.

The J gene is TRBJ2-7, the V gene TRBV13, with no clear D. Germline CDR1 is PRHDT and CDR2 is FYEKMQ (reference sequence). Trimming left V 0 bases short and J 5 bases short, with 5 bases between. The CDR3 sequence is 12 residues long. For the CDR3, the DNA is TGTGCCAGCAGCTTAGGGTTCGACGAGCAGTACTTC. It translates to CASSLGFDEQYF.